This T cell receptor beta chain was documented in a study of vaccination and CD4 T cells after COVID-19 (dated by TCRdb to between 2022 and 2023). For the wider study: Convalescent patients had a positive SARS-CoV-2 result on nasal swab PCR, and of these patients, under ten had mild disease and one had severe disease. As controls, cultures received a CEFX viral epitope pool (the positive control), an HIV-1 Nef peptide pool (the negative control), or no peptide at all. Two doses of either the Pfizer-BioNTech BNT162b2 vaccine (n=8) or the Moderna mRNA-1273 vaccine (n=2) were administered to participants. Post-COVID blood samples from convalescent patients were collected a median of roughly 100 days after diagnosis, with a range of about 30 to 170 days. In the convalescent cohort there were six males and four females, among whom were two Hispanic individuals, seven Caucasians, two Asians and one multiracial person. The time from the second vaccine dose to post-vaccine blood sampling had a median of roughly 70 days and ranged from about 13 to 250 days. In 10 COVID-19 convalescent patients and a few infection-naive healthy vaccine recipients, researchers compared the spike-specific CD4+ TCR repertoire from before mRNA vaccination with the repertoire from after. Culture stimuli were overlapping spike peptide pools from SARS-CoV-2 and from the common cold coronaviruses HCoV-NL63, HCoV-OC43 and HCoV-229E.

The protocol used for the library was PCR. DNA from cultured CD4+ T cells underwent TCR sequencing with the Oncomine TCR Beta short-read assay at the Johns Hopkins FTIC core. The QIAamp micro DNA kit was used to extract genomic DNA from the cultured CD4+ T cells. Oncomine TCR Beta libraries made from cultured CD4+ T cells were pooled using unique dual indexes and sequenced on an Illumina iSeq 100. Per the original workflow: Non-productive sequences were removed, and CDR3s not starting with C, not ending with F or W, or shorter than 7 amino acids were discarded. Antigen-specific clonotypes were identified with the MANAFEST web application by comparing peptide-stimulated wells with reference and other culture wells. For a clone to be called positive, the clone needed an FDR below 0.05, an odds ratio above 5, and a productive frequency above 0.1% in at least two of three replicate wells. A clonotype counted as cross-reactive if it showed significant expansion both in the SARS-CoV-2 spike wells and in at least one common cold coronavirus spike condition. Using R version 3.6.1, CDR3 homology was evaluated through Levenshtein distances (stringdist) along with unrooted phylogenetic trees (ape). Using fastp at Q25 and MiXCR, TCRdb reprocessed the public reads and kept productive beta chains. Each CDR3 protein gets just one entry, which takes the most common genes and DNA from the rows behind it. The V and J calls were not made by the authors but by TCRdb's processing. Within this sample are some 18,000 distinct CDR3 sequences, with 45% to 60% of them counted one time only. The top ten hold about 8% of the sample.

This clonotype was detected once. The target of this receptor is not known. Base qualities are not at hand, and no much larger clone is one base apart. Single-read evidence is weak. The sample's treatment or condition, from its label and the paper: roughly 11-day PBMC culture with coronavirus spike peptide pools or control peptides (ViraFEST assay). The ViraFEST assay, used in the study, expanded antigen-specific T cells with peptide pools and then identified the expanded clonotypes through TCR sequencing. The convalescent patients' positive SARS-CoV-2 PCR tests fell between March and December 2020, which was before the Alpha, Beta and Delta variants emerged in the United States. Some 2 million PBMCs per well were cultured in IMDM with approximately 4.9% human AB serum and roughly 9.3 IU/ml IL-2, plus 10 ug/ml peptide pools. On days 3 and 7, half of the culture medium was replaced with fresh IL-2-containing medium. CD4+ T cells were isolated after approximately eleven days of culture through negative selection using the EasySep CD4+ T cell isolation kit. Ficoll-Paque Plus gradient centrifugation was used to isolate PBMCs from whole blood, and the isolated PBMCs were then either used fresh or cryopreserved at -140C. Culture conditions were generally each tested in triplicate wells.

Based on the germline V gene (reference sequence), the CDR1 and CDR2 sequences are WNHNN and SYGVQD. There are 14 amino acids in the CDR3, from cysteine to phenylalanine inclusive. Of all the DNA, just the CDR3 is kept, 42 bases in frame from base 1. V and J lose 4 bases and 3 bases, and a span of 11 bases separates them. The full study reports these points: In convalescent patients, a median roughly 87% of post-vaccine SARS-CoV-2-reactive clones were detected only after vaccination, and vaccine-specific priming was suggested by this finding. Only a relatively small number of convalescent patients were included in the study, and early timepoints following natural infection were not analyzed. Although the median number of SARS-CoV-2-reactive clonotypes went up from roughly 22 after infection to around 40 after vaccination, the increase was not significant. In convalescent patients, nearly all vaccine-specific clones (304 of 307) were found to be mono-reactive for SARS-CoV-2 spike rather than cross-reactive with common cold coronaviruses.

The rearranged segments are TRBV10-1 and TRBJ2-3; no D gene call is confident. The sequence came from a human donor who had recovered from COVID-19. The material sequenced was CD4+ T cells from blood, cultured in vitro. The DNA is TGCGCCAGCAGTGGGAAACGTCTGACAGATACGCAGTATTTT. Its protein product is CASSGKRLTDTQYF.